A selection of T cell receptor beta chains follows, all from one sample in a study of beta chain features in type 1 diabetes. The protocol was immunoSEQ multiplex PCR, while the TCRdb copy is restricted to in-frame clones and leaves out a portion. The table records a few hundred thousand clones, 25% to 30% of them present only once. Sample: central memory CD4+ T cells from blood. These receptors came from a man younger than 40 in good health. Both conserved end residues are trimmed from each CDR3. The order of the fields is J gene, V gene, CDR3 protein.

>TRBJ2-7|TRBV5-6
ASSLRYRGAEQY
>.|TRBV15
ATEAGVNSYEQY
>TRBJ2-7|TRBV27
ASSPWTAYEQY
>TRBJ2-1|TRBV12-5
ASASARDEQF
>TRBJ2-7|TRBV7-2
ASSLVVYEQY
>TRBJ1-2|TRBV30
AWNNYGYT
>TRBJ2-1|TRBV7-9
ASSPSIEQF
>TRBJ2-1|TRBV5-6
ASSFSGTGFNEQF
>TRBJ1-4|TRBV7-9
ASSPSGNEKLF
>TRBJ2-1|TRBV7-2
ASSPRPGLAGGEQF
>TRBJ2-7|TRBV7-8
ASSPTEATSHEQY
>TRBJ1-2|TRBV5-1
ASSYGQGEDT
>TRBJ2-3|TRBV29-1
SVSVGGSTDTQY
>TRBJ2-1|TRBV2
ASSRLAAYNEQF
>TRBJ2-1|TRBV6-8
ASPEVRNSYNEQF
>TRBJ2-7|TRBV29-1
SARDRENEQY
>TRBJ2-7|TRBV7-9
ASSLATGALEQY
>TRBJ2-1|TRBV15
ATSRGNYNEQF
>TRBJ2-2|TRBV30
AWSPKLSLGTGELF
>TRBJ1-5|TRBV4-2
ASSQDRGEWQPQH
>TRBJ2-7|TRBV4-3
ASSQVGTSEQY
>TRBJ2-1|TRBV7-9
ASSPQGSSSYNEQF
>TRBJ2-5|TRBV4-1
ASSRLALETQY
>TRBJ2-1|TRBV7-2
ASSPRRDEQF
>TRBJ1-6|TRBV25-1
ASRGQGTDSPLH
>TRBJ2-1|TRBV5-4
ASSGPGTDNEQF